The clone carrying this T cell receptor (beta chain) was recorded many times. What it recognizes is unknown. Time point in this sample: patch test 3, about 24 weeks after DPC sensitization. Treatment denoted: therapeutic diphenylcyclopropenone sensitization with weekly scalp DPC. V shed 0 bases and J shed 5 bases, with 10 bases lying between them. The CDR3 is 14 residues long. Unique molecular identifiers were affixed to discrete cDNA molecules within the library. TCRdb processed the RACE reads anew with MiXCR; each CDR3 protein has one entry. The sample shows tens of thousands of distinct CDR3 sequences, approximately 11% of them seen only once. This entry is derived from a study of human T cells and chemical hapten exposure. Study-wide background: Investigators sensitized roughly 2 cm by roughly 2 cm of upper inner arm skin with 2% DPC. Findings of the study overall: DPC sensitization left the count of TCRs above 1 in 1000 unchanged. Among expanded TCRs, significantly more large CDR3 similarity clusters formed than among controls.

The specimen was whole blood, collected in connection with sensitization to the hapten diphenylcyclopropenone (DPC). The rearrangement links TRBV12-3 or TRBV12-4 to TRBJ1-2; no definite D call. This receptor was taken from a woman younger than 45 with alopecia areata. Some clones in this sample may be carry-over from other donors' samples. The CDR3 DNA follows: TGTGCCAGCAGTTTAGCGGCTGGCCGATATGGCTACACCTTC. As protein: CASSLAAGRYGYTF.